This entry concerns a single T cell receptor (beta chain). What antigen it recognizes has not been identified. Base qualities are missing; no much larger clone stands one base away. From the germline V gene (reference sequence), CDR1 is MNHEY and CDR2 is SMNVEV. V drops 6 bases and J drops 1 base, leaving 15 bases in between. The CDR3 has 15 amino acids, counting the end cysteine and phenylalanine. Kept here is only the CDR3 DNA, which spans 45 bases and is read in frame from base 1. The data stem from a study of blood T cells in healthy people across ages (dated by TCRdb to about 2015). Looking at the study overall: Template switching captured roughly one uniquely barcoded TCR beta cDNA molecule per two T cells in model experiments. To track age-related changes in TCR beta repertoire diversity, the study relied on deep sequencing normalized with unique cDNA molecular identifiers. Four age groups were formed from the donors: young (average roughly 15 years), middle-aged (more than 35), aged (about 62) and long-lived (less than 85). To avoid experimental bias, donors of different ages were spread randomly across the sequencing lanes. For two donors (one aged 18 to 30 and one aged 80 or older), the study analyzed two additional independent replicas of 1 million unique cDNA reads from the same blood draw.

The library was made by 5' RACE. This sample was sequenced with an Illumina HiSeq 2500. The second PCR ran for roughly 7 to 12 cycles and used a J-beta primer mix along with a sample-barcoded 5' primer. A unique molecular identifier was introduced onto each TCR beta cDNA molecule by a template-switch 5' adaptor carrying 12 random nucleotides. Each sample yielded at least 3 million CDR3-containing paired-end reads. All of the RNA was converted into first-strand cDNA using the Mint cDNA synthesis kit, with a TRBC-specific oligonucleotide serving as the primer. Following uracil-DNA glycosylase treatment, a first 18-cycle PCR with universal primers M1SS and BC2_uni_R was performed on all cDNA. Per the authors' processing: Each sample was normalized by randomly selecting 1 million high-quality reads, each carrying a distinct molecular identifier. Instead of being binned into consensus sequences, reads with shared molecular identifiers were discarded. MiTCR, run with a Q25 quality threshold and the strictest error-elimination algorithm, handled CDR3 identification, clonotype clustering and error correction. A nonparametric unseen species model with Euler transformation was used to estimate lower-bound total TCR beta diversity. TCRdb applied fastp at Q25 and MiXCR to the public reads, then kept only in-frame beta chains. When rows share a CDR3 protein, they turn into one entry using the most common DNA and genes. TCRdb's processing, not the authors', yielded these V and J calls. This sample lists 700,000 to 800,000 distinct CDR3 sequences; roughly 43% were detected once. 20% to 25% of the sample is in the top ten clones.

Results the study describes overall, beyond this receptor: Total diversity estimates from one million sequenced T cells were considered lower bounds and underestimates. Since profiling was done on bulk unsorted PBMCs, naive and antigen-experienced compartments could not be conclusively compared. Donor CMV infection status was unknown, potentially confounding age-related changes in expanded clonotypes. The percentage of naive T cells measured by flow cytometry correlated strongly with observed TCR beta diversity. Compared with the aged group, the long-lived group had more naive CD4+ T cells, fewer expanded clones and increased TCR diversity, suggesting age selection. Observed TCR beta diversity per million T cells fell roughly linearly with age, and a significant reduction was already apparent by age around 40.

Donors were a few dozen systemically healthy Caucasian individuals from Russia aged roughly 6 to 95 years. Each donor gave approximately 10 milliliters of peripheral blood, collected into EDTA-treated Vacutainer tubes. Ficoll-Paque density-gradient centrifugation was used to isolate PBMCs, with at least 6.5 million per sample. Total RNA, at least 6 micrograms per sample, was extracted from PBMCs with Trizol reagent. For every donor, an aliquot of PBMCs went through flow cytometry to measure the percentages of naive CD45RAhigh/CD27high T cells. The specimen was blood. This clonotype was obtained from a woman in her sixties or seventies in good health. The sequence links TRBV27 to TRBJ1-1; 6 matching bases give a weak D call of TRBD1. The sequenced DNA is TGTGCCAGCAGCTCTCGGACAGATGGGAACACTGAAGCTTTCTTT. Translated, it reads CASSSRTDGNTEAFF.